This paragraph reports one T cell receptor beta chain. Its cognate antigen is unknown. The data were obtained in a study of T cells expressing NK-cell markers. CDR3 size: 14 residues. Per germline, CDR1 SEHNR and CDR2 FQNEAQ (reference sequence). Study-level results: The CD3+CD56-NKG2C+ fraction was also led by these clonotypes in a few donors.

After re-calling the 5' RACE reads, TCRdb lists one entry per CDR3 protein, DNA absent. The clone table shows about 180,000 distinct CDR3 sequences, with the ten largest holding approximately 17%. The genes are TRBV7-9 and TRBJ2-2. Sequencing was done on a sample of blood T cells: a sorted CD56 or NKG2C T cell subset, CD4+ or CD8+ T cells, or bulk PBMC T cells (not recorded which). The receptor was derived from a woman between 18 and 69 years old in good health. This chain's CDR3 is CASSLLQNTGELFF.